This T cell receptor (beta chain) was identified during a study of spatial heterogeneity in lung cancer. TCRdb redid the calling of the 5' RACE reads with MiXCR, one entry per CDR3 protein. The table has about 94,000 distinct CDR3 sequences, roughly a fifth seen once. Time point given: blood at routine non-recurrence follow-up after resection. Trimming pared 3 bases from V and 8 bases from J, leaving 16 bases between. This CDR3 has 14 amino acids. The V gene's germline CDR1 is SQVTM and CDR2 ANQGSEA. This rearrangement joins TRBV29-1 to TRBJ2-2, with a tentative D call TRBD1 (6 bases). The sequencing used PBMCs, collected at follow-up. The sequence derives from a male donor with early-stage non-small cell lung cancer. CDR3 loop: CSVEGTPSGGELFF. DNA of the CDR3: TGCAGCGTTGAGGGGACACCGTCTGGGGGGGAGCTGTTTTTT.